What follows describes a single T cell receptor (beta chain). The antigen is undetermined. A first 10-cycle multiplex round used 32 V-gene and 13 J-gene primers on TCR beta CDR3. A single record per CDR3 protein comes from TCRdb applying MiXCR to the multiplex PCR reads. The top ten hold approximately 13% of the sample, which has thousands of distinct CDR3 sequences, less than 25% seen once. The record originates from a study of immune heterogeneity within non-small cell lung tumors. The wider study: Histologically, a few tumors were squamous cell carcinomas and over eight were non-squamous carcinomas. The remaining 1 tumor was not otherwise specified.

V gave up 6 bases and J gave up 0 bases; unmatched junction bases: 6. The V gene's germline CDR1 is MDHEN and CDR2 SYDVKM. This CDR3 is 15 amino acids long. Samples each supplied 450 to 650 ng of bulk tumor genomic DNA as template. Surgery yielded several widely spaced biopsies per primary tumor. The cohort was untreated, with newly diagnosed non-small cell lung cancer undergoing curative surgery. Each donor was a newly diagnosed non-small cell lung cancer patient undergoing surgery with curative intent. Notes on the study in general: High-frequency T-cell receptor beta clonotypes differed largely between individual patients. While identical dominant CDR3 beta clonotypes recurred across tumor sites within a patient, high-frequency clones unique to individual sites also appeared.

The J gene is TRBJ2-3, the V gene TRBV28; 7 nucleotides agree with TRBD1. The clonotype was recovered from a female donor with non-small cell lung cancer. Input material: lung tumor tissue. The DNA for the CDR3 is TGTGCCAGCAGCCGAGGGGGCGGGAGCACAGATACGCAGTATTTT. It yields the protein CASSRGGGSTDTQYF.